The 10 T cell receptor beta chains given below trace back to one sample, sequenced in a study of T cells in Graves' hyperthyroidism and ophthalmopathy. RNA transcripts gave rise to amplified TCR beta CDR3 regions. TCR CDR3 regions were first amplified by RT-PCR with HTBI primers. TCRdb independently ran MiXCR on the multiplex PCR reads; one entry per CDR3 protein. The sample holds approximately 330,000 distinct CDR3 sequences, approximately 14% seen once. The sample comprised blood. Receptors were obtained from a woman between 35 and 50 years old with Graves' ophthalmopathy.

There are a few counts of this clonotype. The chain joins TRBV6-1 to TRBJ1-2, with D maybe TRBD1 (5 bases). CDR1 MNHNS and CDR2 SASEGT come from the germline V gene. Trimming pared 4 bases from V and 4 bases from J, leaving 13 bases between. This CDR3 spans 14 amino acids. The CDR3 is CASSGGARPYGYTF. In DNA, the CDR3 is TGTGCCAGCAGTGGAGGGGCGCGCCCCTATGGCTACACCTTC.

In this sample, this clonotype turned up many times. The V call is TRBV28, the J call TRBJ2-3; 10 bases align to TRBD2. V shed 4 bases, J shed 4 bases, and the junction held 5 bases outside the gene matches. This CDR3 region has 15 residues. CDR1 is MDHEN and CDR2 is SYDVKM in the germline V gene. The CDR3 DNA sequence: TGTGCCAGCAGTTCCGGACTAGCGGCCTCAGATACGCAGTATTTT. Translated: CASSSGLAASDTQYF.

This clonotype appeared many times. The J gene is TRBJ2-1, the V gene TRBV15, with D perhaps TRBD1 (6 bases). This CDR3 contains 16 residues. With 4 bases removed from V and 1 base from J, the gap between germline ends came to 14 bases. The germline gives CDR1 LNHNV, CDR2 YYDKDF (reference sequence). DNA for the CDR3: TGTGCCACCAGCACTCGCTTAGGGGGTTCCTACAATGAGCAGTTCTTC. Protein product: CATSTRLGGSYNEQFF.

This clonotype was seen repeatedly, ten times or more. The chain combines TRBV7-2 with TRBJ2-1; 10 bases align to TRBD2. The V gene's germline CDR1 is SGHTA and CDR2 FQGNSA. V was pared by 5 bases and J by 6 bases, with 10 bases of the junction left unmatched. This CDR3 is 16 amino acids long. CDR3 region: CASSEIASGGINEQFF. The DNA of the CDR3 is TGTGCCAGCAGCGAAATAGCTAGCGGGGGCATCAATGAGCAGTTCTTC. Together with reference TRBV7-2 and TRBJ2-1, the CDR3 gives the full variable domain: GAGVSQSPSNKVTEKGKDVELRCDPISGHTALYWYRQSLGQGLEFLIYFQGNSAPDKSGLPSDRFSAERTGGSVSTLTIQRTQQEDSAVYLCASSEIASGGINEQFFGPGTRLTVL.

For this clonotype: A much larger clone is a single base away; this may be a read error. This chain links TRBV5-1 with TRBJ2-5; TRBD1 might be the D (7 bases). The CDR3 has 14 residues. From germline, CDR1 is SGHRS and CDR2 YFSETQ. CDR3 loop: CAISAGQRQETQYF. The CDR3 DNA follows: TGCGCCATCAGCGCGGGACAGCGACAAGAGACCCAGTACTTC.

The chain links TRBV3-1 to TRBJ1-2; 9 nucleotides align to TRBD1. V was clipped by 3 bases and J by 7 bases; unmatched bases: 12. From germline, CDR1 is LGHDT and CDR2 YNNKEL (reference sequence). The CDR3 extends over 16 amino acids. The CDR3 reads CASSQRSTGQGSGYTF. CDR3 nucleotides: TGTGCCAGCAGCCAGAGATCTACGGGACAGGGTTCTGGCTACACCTTC.

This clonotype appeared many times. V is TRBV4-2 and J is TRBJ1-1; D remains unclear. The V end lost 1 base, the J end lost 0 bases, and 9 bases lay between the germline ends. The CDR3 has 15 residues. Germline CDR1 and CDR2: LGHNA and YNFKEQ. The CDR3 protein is CASSQARTVNTEAFF. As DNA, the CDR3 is TGTGCCAGCAGCCAAGCTCGAACAGTGAACACTGAAGCTTTCTTT.

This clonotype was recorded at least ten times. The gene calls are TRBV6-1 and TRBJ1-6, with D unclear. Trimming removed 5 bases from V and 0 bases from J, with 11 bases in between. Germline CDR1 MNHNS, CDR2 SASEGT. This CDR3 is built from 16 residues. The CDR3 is CASSLDGSSYNSPLHF. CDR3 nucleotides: TGTGCCAGCAGTCTCGACGGGAGCTCCTATAATTCACCCCTCCACTTT.

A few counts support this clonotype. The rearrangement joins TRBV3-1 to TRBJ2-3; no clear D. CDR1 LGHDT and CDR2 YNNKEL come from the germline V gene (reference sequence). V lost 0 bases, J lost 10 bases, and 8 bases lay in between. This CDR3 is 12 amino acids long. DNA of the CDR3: TGTGCCAGCAGCCAAGAGGTACGGGCGCAGTATTTT. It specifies CASSQEVRAQYF.

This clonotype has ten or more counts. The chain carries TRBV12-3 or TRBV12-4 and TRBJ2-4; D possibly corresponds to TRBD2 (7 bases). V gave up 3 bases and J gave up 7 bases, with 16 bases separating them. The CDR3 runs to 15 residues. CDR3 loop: CASSLVTGGGNIQYF. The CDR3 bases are TGTGCCAGCAGTTTGGTAACGGGGGGCGGGAACATTCAGTACTTC.